This TCR beta chain was identified in a study of human T cells and chemical hapten exposure. TCRdb reprocessed the RACE reads via MiXCR and lists one record per CDR3 protein. The sample lists 85,000 or so distinct CDR3 sequences, 9.5% to 13% occurring once. Whole-study results and caveats: TCRs above 1 in 1000 frequency did not change with DPC sensitization.

As to this clonotype: Its specificity is unknown.

Described time point: patch test 2, 6 weeks after DPC sensitization. Treatment of the sample: therapeutic diphenylcyclopropenone sensitization with weekly scalp DPC. The clonotype comes from a man younger than 35 with alopecia areata. Some clones in this sample may be carry-over from other donors' samples. Material: whole blood, obtained in connection with sensitization to the hapten diphenylcyclopropenone (DPC).

As DNA, the CDR3 is TGCGCCAGCAGCCTAGCGGGGGACAGCTCCTACGAGCAGTACGTC. This gives the protein CASSLAGDSSYEQYV. The V and J genes are TRBV5-1 and TRBJ2-7; 10 positions agree with TRBD2. Trimming removed 4 bases from V and 0 bases from J; junction bases left unmatched: 4. The germline gives CDR1 SGHRS, CDR2 YFSETQ. The CDR3 is made up of 15 amino acids.